A single sample is the source of the 25 T cell receptor beta chains below, sequenced in a study of T cells in Graves' hyperthyroidism and ophthalmopathy. RNA transcripts served as the template for amplifying TCR beta CDR3 regions. The study used the HTBI primer set for a first-round RT-PCR of the TCR CDR3. TCRdb used MiXCR to reprocess the multiplex PCR reads, holding one entry per CDR3 protein. The data show 450,000 to 700,000 distinct CDR3 sequences, more than 45% seen once. Sequencing used peripheral blood or thyroid tissue (not recorded which). These receptors were obtained from an adult woman with Graves' disease, either hyperthyroidism or ophthalmopathy (not recorded which).

The chain combines TRBV6-1 with TRBJ1-2; 8 bases align to TRBD1. The CDR3 totals 13 residues. The J segment lost 3 bases and the V segment lost 10 bases, leaving 7 bases of the junction unmatched. CDR1 is MNHNS and CDR2 is SASEGT in the germline V gene. The CDR3: CAIFAGGYYGYTF. The CDR3 DNA is TGTGCCATCTTTGCAGGGGGCTACTATGGCTACACCTTC.

Comments on this clonotype: Since a much larger clone is just one base distant, this may be a read error. J is TRBJ2-6 and V is TRBV3-1; D unresolved. The CDR3 has 16 amino acids. V was clipped by 1 base and J by 0 bases, with 7 bases between them. Germline V CDR1 and CDR2: LGHDT, YNNKEL (reference sequence). The DNA for the CDR3 is TGTGCCAGCAGCCAAGGAAGGCCCTCTGGGGCCAACGTCCTGACTTTC. Translating gives CASSQGRPSGANVLTF.

The chain recombines TRBV20-1 with TRBJ2-3; the match to TRBD2 covers 11 bases. Germline V gives CDR1 DFQATT, CDR2 SNEGSKA (reference sequence). The CDR3 contains 16 residues. V shed 0 bases and J 7 bases; nucleotides not matched to a gene: 9. The CDR3 sequence is CSARDLLAGVGYTQYF. The CDR3 bases are TGCAGTGCTAGAGATCTACTAGCGGGGGTGGGATATACGCAGTATTTT.

This rearrangement joins TRBV7-2 to TRBJ2-7; perhaps TRBD2 as D (6 bases). Germline-derived CDR1 and CDR2 are SGHTA and FQGNSA. Trimming removed 5 bases from V and 0 bases from J, with 17 bases in between. CDR3 length: 16 residues. The CDR3 DNA is TGTGCCAGCAGCCCCCATGCGGGGTCCCTCTCCTACGAGCAGTACTTC. Amino acids: CASSPHAGSLSYEQYF.

This clonotype showed up just a few times. J is TRBJ1-1 and V is TRBV11-2, with 7 positions matching TRBD1. CDR1 and CDR2 from the germline V gene are SGHAT and FQNNGV. CDR3 length equals 15 residues. J lost 5 bases, V lost 5 bases, and 11 bases had no gene match. As DNA, the CDR3 is TGTGCCAGCAGCAGACAGGGACAGCTAAAGACTGAAGCTTTCTTT. This encodes CASSRQGQLKTEAFF.

This clonotype was counted a few times. V is TRBV24-1 and J is TRBJ2-5, with D unclear. This CDR3 spans 12 amino acids. V dropped 0 bases and J dropped 13 bases, with 11 bases sitting between them. From germline, CDR1 is KGHDR and CDR2 SFDVKD. Here the CDR3 DNA reads TGTGCCACCAGTGATTTGCAAGAGGACCGGTACTTC. Translating gives CATSDLQEDRYF.

CDR3 sequence reads: CASSGEQGWPQHF. CDR3 nucleotides: TGTGCCAGCAGCGGGGAGCAAGGCTGGCCCCAGCATTTT. The chain is built from TRBV9 and TRBJ1-5; no definite D call. The germline gives CDR1 SGDLS, CDR2 YYNGEE. The length of the CDR3 is 13 residues. Trimming shortened V by 3 bases and J by 9 bases, and 13 bases separated the two germline ends.

The gene calls are TRBV15 and TRBJ1-5, with no clear D. Trimming left V 0 bases short and J 3 bases short, with 12 bases between. Germline CDR1 is LNHNV and CDR2 is YYDKDF (reference sequence). CDR3 length equals 16 residues. The CDR3 loop reads CATSRDPGAFNQPQHF. The CDR3 DNA reads TGTGCCACCAGCAGAGATCCCGGTGCCTTCAATCAGCCCCAGCATTTT.

This clonotype was found many times. The chain employs TRBV20-1 and TRBJ1-1, with D hard to call. This CDR3 has 13 residues. V lost 4 bases to trimming and J lost 11 bases, with 20 bases between them. Germline assignment: CDR1 DFQATT and CDR2 SNEGSKA (reference sequence). CDR3 nucleotides: TGCAGTGCTACCCACCGGGCCATCCCCCACGCTTTCTTT. Protein sequence: CSATHRAIPHAFF.

The CDR3 DNA reads as TGTGCCAGCAGCCCCTGGACTAGCGGGAGGCCCGGGGAGCTGTTTTTT. Protein product: CASSPWTSGRPGELFF. The chain couples TRBV14 to TRBJ2-2, with TRBD2 matching 14 bases. This CDR3 spans 16 amino acids. V dropped 4 bases and J dropped 6; count of bases not matched to a gene: 4. The germline gives CDR1 SGHDN, CDR2 FVKESK.

This clonotype was detected ten times or more. This chain's CDR3 is CASSEAVGNWQPQHF. The CDR3 bases are TGTGCCAGCAGTGAAGCGGTAGGCAATTGGCAGCCCCAGCATTTT. The rearrangement uses TRBV2 and TRBJ1-5; D call uncertain. CDR3 length equals 15 residues. The germline V gene has CDR1 SNHLY and CDR2 FYNNEI. V was clipped by 0 bases and J by 7 bases, with 13 bases between them.

This chain connects TRBV9 to TRBJ1-2; maybe TRBD1 (6 bases). CDR1 is SGDLS, CDR2 YYNGEE, per germline. The V end was cut by 4 bases, the J end by 6 bases, with 19 bases between. The CDR3 covers 15 residues. CDR3 in DNA: TGTGCCAGCAGCTTCCGAGGTGGGGGACAAGATGGCTACACCTTC. Amino acid sequence: CASSFRGGGQDGYTF.

The chain links TRBV5-1 to TRBJ2-7; no clear D gene. Trimming stripped 1 base from V and 10 bases from J, with 15 bases between. The CDR3 extends over 13 amino acids. CDR1 and CDR2 from the germline V gene are SGHRS and YFSETQ. CDR3: CASSLFTFGIQYF. In DNA form, the CDR3 reads TGCGCCAGCAGCTTGTTTACGTTTGGGATTCAGTACTTC.

This clonotype was observed at least ten times. The rearrangement uses TRBV5-6 and TRBJ2-7, with 10 bases matching TRBD2. CDR3 length: 18 residues. CDR1 is SGHDT and CDR2 is YYEEEE in the germline V gene. V lost 0 bases to trimming and J lost 7 bases; unmatched junction nucleotides: 16. Here the CDR3 reads CASSLVRLAGSPRREQYF. DNA for the CDR3: TGTGCCAGCAGCTTGGTGAGACTAGCGGGTTCCCCCCGTCGGGAGCAGTACTTC.

This rearrangement joins TRBV9 to TRBJ1-1, with D unclear. Trimming pared 3 bases from V and 2 bases from J, leaving 14 bases between. Germline V gene data show CDR1 as SGDLS and CDR2 as YYNGEE. There are 15 residues in the CDR3. The CDR3 sequence is CASSARTGSNTEAFF. DNA of the CDR3: TGTGCCAGCAGCGCGCGGACGGGGAGCAACACTGAAGCTTTCTTT.

This clonotype has a handful of counts. The V gene is TRBV14, the J gene TRBJ1-2; the D is unclear. The germline gives CDR1 SGHDN, CDR2 FVKESK. CDR3 size: 15 residues. Trimming cost V 0 bases and J 8 bases, with 16 bases left between them. The CDR3 DNA reads as TGTGCCAGCAGCCAAGACGTTCCCCGCTCCGGGGGCTACACCTTC. It codes for CASSQDVPRSGGYTF.

Only a few counts were recorded for this clonotype. A read error may be the cause here, since a much bigger clone is one base away. The V call is TRBV6-2 or TRBV6-3, the J call TRBJ2-7; D possibly corresponds to TRBD2 (6 bases). Germline V gene data show CDR1 as MNHEY and CDR2 as SVGEGT. There are 15 residues in the CDR3. The CDR3 protein is CASSYGTSFSYERYF. The CDR3 nucleotides are TGTGCCAGCAGTTACGGGACTTCGTTCTCTTACGAGCGGTACTTC.

This clonotype was counted only a few times. This chain's CDR3 is CASSGMGQSYLEKLFF. The CDR3 DNA reads TGTGCCAGCAGTGGGATGGGCCAGTCCTACTTGGAAAAACTGTTTTTT. V usage is TRBV28 and J usage is TRBJ1-4; D is unclear. The CDR3 is 16 amino acids. The V end lost 5 bases, the J end lost 8 bases, and 21 bases lay between the germline ends. Germline lookup yields CDR1 MDHEN and CDR2 SYDVKM.

This clonotype is medium-sized in the sample. V usage is TRBV12-3 or TRBV12-4 and J usage is TRBJ1-6, with no clear D. V was trimmed by 6 bases and J by 7 bases, leaving 10 bases between them. The CDR3 has 13 amino acids. CDR3 in DNA: TGTGCCAGCAGCACGGAGCGGAATTCACCCCTCCACTTT. Translated, it gives CASSTERNSPLHF.

The table lists this clonotype with a count of one. The chain recombines TRBV29-1 with TRBJ1-1; 10 bases map to TRBD1. This CDR3 spans 16 amino acids. Looked up from germline, CDR1 is SQVTM and CDR2 is ANQGSEA. V trimming: 3 bases; J trimming: 0 bases; junction bases outside the gene matches: 7. The CDR3 DNA reads as TGCAGCGTTGAGAATGACAGGGGGCGGCTGAACACTGAAGCTTTCTTT. Residues: CSVENDRGRLNTEAFF.

There are many counts of this clonotype. This rearrangement joins TRBV5-1 to TRBJ2-7, with TRBD1 matching over 8 bases. V lost 2 bases, J lost 0 bases, and 7 bases stayed unmatched. This CDR3 is built from 16 residues. Germline CDR1 reads SGHRS; CDR2 reads YFSETQ. CDR3: CASSLRAGGYSYEQYF. The CDR3, as DNA: TGCGCCAGCAGCTTACGCGCAGGGGGCTACTCCTACGAGCAGTACTTC.

This clonotype was seen at least ten times. V gene TRBV4-1 combines with J gene TRBJ1-1; no clear D gene. Germline V gives CDR1 MGHRA, CDR2 YSYEKL. The germline V and J ends were trimmed by 0 bases and 4 bases, with 6 bases remaining between them. The CDR3 covers 13 residues. In DNA form, the CDR3 reads TGCGCCAGCAGCCAAGAGCTGGGCACTGAAGCTTTCTTT. It is translated as CASSQELGTEAFF.

The sample holds many counts of this clonotype. The chain joins TRBV30 to TRBJ2-5; 10 bases are shared with TRBD1. The CDR3 spans 15 residues. V lost 1 base and J lost 5; bases outside the gene matches: 7. In germline, CDR1 is GTSNPN, CDR2 SVGIG (reference sequence). CDR3 DNA: TGTGCCTGGAGTGGGGGACAGGGGAAAGCGGAGACCCAGTACTTC. This translates into CAWSGGQGKAETQYF.

CDR3 nucleotide sequence: TGTGCCAGCAGCGTCCCTCCCGGACAGATAAACCCAGATACGCAGTATTTT. Amino acid sequence: CASSVPPGQINPDTQYF. The chain is built from TRBV7-3 and TRBJ2-3; D might be TRBD1 (6 bases). V gave up 5 bases and J gave up 4 bases, with 22 bases separating them. Per germline, CDR1 SGHTA and CDR2 FQGTGA. The CDR3 extends over 17 amino acids.

The V call is TRBV19, the J call TRBJ1-1; perhaps TRBD1 as D (5 bases). The CDR3 spans 13 residues. From germline, CDR1 is LNHDA and CDR2 SQIVND (reference sequence). The V end was cut by 3 bases, the J end by 3 bases, with 8 bases between. DNA for the CDR3: TGTGCCAGTAGTATGAGGGGATACACTGAAGCTTTCTTT. The encoded protein is CASSMRGYTEAFF.